The TCR beta chain under discussion was sequenced for a study of T cell responses to AZD1222 COVID-19 vaccine. Study results and caveats: Females made up more of the donors, who were largely white British, and clonal diversity may have come out too low. Seropositivity was recorded at baseline in only 6 or 7 AZD1222 recipients. Among spike-specific TCRs, nearly half reportedly target unmutated variant regions.

Germline CDR1 reads MNHNS; CDR2 reads SASEGT. This CDR3 comprises 16 residues. V was trimmed by 2 bases and J by 4 bases, leaving 12 bases between them. Concerning this clone itself: Antigen specificity is unknown.

TCRdb's copy holds only in-frame clones and misses some; the assay was immunoSEQ multiplex PCR. The data hold under 150,000 clones, with roughly 93% observed a single time. This TCR came from an adult who received the AZD1222 COVID-19 vaccine. This rearrangement joins TRBV6-1 to TRBJ1-6; tentatively, D is TRBD1 (5 bases). The sequencing used peripheral blood, collected 28 days after the second AZD1222 dose. CDR3 DNA: TGTGCCAGCAGTGAATACGAGACAGCATATAATTCACCCCTCCACTTT. Amino acid sequence: CASSEYETAYNSPLHF.